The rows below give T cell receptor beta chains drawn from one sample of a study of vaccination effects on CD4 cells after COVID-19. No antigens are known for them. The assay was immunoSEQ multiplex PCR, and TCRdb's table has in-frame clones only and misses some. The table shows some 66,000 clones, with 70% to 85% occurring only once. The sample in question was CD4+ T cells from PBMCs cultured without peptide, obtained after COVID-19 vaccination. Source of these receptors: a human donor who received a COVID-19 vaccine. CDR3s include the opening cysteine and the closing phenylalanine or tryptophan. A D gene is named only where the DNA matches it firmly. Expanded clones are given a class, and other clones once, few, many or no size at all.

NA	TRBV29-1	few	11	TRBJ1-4	TGCAGCGTTATTTTGCGGGAAAAACTGTTTTTT	CSVILREKLFF
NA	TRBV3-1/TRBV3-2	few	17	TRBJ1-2	TGTGCCAGCAGTCCAACCGGGACCGAGGTCTGGGGCTATGGCTACACCTTC	CASSPTGTEVWGYGYTF
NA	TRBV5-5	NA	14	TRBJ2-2	TGTGCCAGCAGCTTGGCAGTCATCACCGGGGAGCTGTTTTTT	CASSLAVITGELFF
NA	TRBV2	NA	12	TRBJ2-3	TGTGCCAGCAGGGATAGCACAGATACGCAGTATTTT	CASRDSTDTQYF
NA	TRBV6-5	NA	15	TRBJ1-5	TGTGCCACCAAGACGTCAGGGGCCGGTAATCAGCCCCAGCATTTT	CATKTSGAGNQPQHF
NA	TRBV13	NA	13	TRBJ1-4	TGTGCCAGCAGCTTAGTAGGTTCGGGAAAACTGTTTTTT	CASSLVGSGKLFF
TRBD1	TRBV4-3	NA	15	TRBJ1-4	TGCGCCAGCAGCCCCAGGAAGGGGACAGGGGAAAAACTGTTTTTT	CASSPRKGTGEKLFF
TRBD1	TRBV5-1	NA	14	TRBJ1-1	TGCGCCAGCAGGGGACAGGGGATGAGCACTGAAGCTTTCTTT	CASRGQGMSTEAFF
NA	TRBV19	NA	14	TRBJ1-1	TGTGCCGCCCGCAGGGAAGGGGGAGGCACTGAAGCTTTCTTT	CAARREGGGTEAFF
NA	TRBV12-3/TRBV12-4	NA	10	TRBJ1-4	TGTGCCAGCAGTTTGGCTTGGACTGAGTTT	CASSLAWTEF
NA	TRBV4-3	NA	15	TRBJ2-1	TGCGCCAGCAGCCAAGGCTGGGGATCCTACAATGAGCAGTTCTTC	CASSQGWGSYNEQFF
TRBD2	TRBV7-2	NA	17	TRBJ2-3	TGTGCCAGCAGCTTAGAGGCGGGGGGCCGACTATCGAATACGCAGTATTTT	CASSLEAGGRLSNTQYF
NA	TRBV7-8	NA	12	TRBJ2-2	TGTGCCAGCAGCGTAGACACCGGGGAGCTGTTTTTT	CASSVDTGELFF
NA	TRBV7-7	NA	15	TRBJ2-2	TGTGCCAGCAGCCCCTTCCGGGGGGCGAACGGGGAGCTGTTTTTT	CASSPFRGANGELFF
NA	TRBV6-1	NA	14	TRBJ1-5	TGTGCCAGCAGTGAGTACCAGGTTAGACAGCCCCAGCATTTT	CASSEYQVRQPQHF
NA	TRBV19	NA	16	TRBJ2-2	TGTGCCAGTAGTATGAAGGGATGGGGGAGCGCCGGGGAGCTGTTTTTT	CASSMKGWGSAGELFF
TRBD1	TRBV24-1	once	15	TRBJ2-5	TGTGCCACCAGTGACCCCAGGACAGGGCAAGAGACCCAGTACTTC	CATSDPRTGQETQYF
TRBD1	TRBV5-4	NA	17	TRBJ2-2	TGTGCCAGCAGCTTGACATGGGGACAGGAGAACACCGGGGAGCTGTTTTTT	CASSLTWGQENTGELFF
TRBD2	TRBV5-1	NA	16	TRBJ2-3	TGCGCCAGCATGGTGGGGACTAGAGGGGGCACAGATACGCAGTATTTT	CASMVGTRGGTDTQYF
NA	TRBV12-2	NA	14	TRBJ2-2	TGTGCAAGTCGCTTACTACCCGGTGCCGGGGAGCTGTTTTTT	CASRLLPGAGELFF
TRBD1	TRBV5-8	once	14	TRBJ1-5	TGTGCCAGCAGCCCGCGGACAGGGCACCAGCCCCAGCATTTT	CASSPRTGHQPQHF
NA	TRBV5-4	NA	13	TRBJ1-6	TGTGCCAGCAGCTTAGGGGGTAATTCACCCCTCCACTTT	CASSLGGNSPLHF
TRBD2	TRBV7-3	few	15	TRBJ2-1	TGTGCCAGCAGCTCCGGAGCGGGGGACTACAATGAGCAGTTCTTC	CASSSGAGDYNEQFF
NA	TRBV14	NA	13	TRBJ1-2	TGTGCCAGCAGCCAAGGGGTTGGTGGACCTCTCACCTTC	CASSQGVGGPLTF
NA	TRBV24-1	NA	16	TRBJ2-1	TGTGCCACCAGTGATGAGCTGGGGGGGGGCGGCAATGAGCAGTTCTTC	CATSDELGGGGNEQFF
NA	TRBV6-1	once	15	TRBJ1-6	TGTGCCAGCAGTGAAGATAGAGGACAACCCAGATCCCTCCACTTT	CASSEDRGQPRSLHF
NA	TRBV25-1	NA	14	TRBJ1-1	TGTGCCAGCAGTAACGCCGGGGCGAACACTGAAGCTTTCTTT	CASSNAGANTEAFF
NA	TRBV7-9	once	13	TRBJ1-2	TGTGCCAGCAGCTTAGTTTTAGGGGTCGGCTACACCTTC	CASSLVLGVGYTF
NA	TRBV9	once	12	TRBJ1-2	TGTGCCAGCAGCAGGGCAAACCTTGGCTACACCTTC	CASSRANLGYTF
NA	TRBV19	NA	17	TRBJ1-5	TGTGCCAGTAGTGAACGGCCAAGGGGCTCGAGCAATCAGCCCCAGCATTTT	CASSERPRGSSNQPQHF
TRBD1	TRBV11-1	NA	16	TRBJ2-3	TGTGCCAGCAGCTTGGGGGACAGGGTGTCCCCAGATACGCAGTATTTT	CASSLGDRVSPDTQYF
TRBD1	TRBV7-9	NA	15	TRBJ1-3	TGTGCCAGCAGACCTACAGGGGAGGCTGGAAACACCATATATTTT	CASRPTGEAGNTIYF
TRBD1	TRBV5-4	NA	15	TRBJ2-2	TGTGCCAGCAGCCTGGACAGGGGGCGCACCGGGGAGCTGTTTTTT	CASSLDRGRTGELFF
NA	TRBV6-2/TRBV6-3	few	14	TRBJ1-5	TGTGCCAGCAGTTACTCCACCGAGTTTCAGCCCCAGCATTTT	CASSYSTEFQPQHF
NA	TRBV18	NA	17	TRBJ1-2	TGTGCCAGCTCACCTTCCGGGGCCTCGATGGGTAACTATGGCTACACCTTC	CASSPSGASMGNYGYTF
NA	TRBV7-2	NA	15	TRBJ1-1	TGTGCCAGCAGCTTTCGGGCCGGGATGAACACTGAAGCTTTCTTT	CASSFRAGMNTEAFF
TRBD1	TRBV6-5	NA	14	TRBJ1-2	TGTGCCAGCAGGACAGGGGGCGCGGACTATGGCTACACCTTC	CASRTGGADYGYTF
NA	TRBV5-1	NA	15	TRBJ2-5	TGCGCCAGCAGCTTGGGGGGGCAGACAGCAGAGACCCAGTACTTC	CASSLGGQTAETQYF
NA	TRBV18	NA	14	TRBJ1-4	TGTGCCAGCTCACAGGGAAGTCGGATTGAAAAACTGTTTTTT	CASSQGSRIEKLFF
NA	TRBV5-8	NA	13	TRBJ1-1	TGTGCCAGCACTCCTAGGGGATGGACTGAAGCTTTCTTT	CASTPRGWTEAFF
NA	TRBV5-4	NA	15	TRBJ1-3	TGTGCCAGCAGCTTGGAACCATTCTCTGGAAACACCATATATTTT	CASSLEPFSGNTIYF
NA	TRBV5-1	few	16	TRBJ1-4	TGCGCCAGCAGCTTCGCCACGACAGCAACTAATGAAAAACTGTTTTTT	CASSFATTATNEKLFF
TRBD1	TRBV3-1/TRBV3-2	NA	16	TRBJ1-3	TGTGCCAGCAGCCAAGATCCCAGGGGGGCTGGAAACACCATATATTTT	CASSQDPRGAGNTIYF
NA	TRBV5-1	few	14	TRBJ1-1	TGCGCCAGCAGCTTGGGAGGCTCAGGACGTGTGGCTTTCTTT	CASSLGGSGRVAFF
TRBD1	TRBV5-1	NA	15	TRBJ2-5	TGCGCCAGCAGCGCCCGACAGGGCCTGGGAGAGACCCAGTACTTC	CASSARQGLGETQYF
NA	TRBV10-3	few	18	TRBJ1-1	TGTGCCATCAGTGGGGGTGTAGGGACCCCGGGAACGGGCACTGAAGCTTTCTTT	CAISGGVGTPGTGTEAFF
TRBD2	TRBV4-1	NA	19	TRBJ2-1	TGCGCCAGCAGCCAAGGCCCCAGTCTAGCGGGGGGGCTATTCAATGAGCAGTTCTTC	CASSQGPSLAGGLFNEQFF
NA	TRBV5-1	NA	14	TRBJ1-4	TGCGCCAGCGCCGCGGGGTCAACTAATGAAAAACTGTTTTTT	CASAAGSTNEKLFF
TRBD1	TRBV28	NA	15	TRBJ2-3	TGTGCCAGCAGCTCGACAGGGGGCGGGGGAGATACGCAGTATTTT	CASSSTGGGGDTQYF
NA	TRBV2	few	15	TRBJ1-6	TGTGCCAGCAGTGTGGGGGACGGGGGGAATTCACCCCTCCACTTT	CASSVGDGGNSPLHF